This T cell receptor beta chain was found in a study of blood T cells in healthy people across ages. Study summary: About one barcoded beta molecule per two T cells came from capture by template switching. Study-level points and caveats: Higher diversity, along with more naive CD4+ cells, distinguished long-lived donors from aged donors. TCR beta diversity was tightly associated with the proportion of naive T cells.

Primed by a sample-barcoded 5' primer and a J-beta primer mix, a second PCR proceeded for 7 to 11 cycles. MiXCR was run by TCRdb on the 5' RACE reads, yielding one entry per CDR3 protein. The table lists 540,000 or so distinct CDR3 sequences, about 25% of them singletons. The CDR3 loop spans 15 amino acids. The V gene's germline CDR1 is MRHNA and CDR2 SNTAGT. With 8 bases clipped from V and 0 bases from J, the junction kept 6 bases outside the gene matches. In the case of this clonotype: Its antigen is not known.

The sample comprised blood. This sequence joins TRBV6-4 and TRBJ2-1; 8 bases are shared with TRBD1. The TCR originated in a woman between 70 and 85 years old in good health. CDR3 coding DNA: TGTGCCAGCGGTCGACAGGGGAGCTCCTACAATGAGCAGTTCTTC. This gives the protein CASGRQGSSYNEQFF.